Here is one TCR beta chain with its context. Treatment specified: around 19 received Ad26.COV2.S at low or high dose, single or two shots; roughly five received placebo; per-sample allocation not given. Day 63 after the first vaccine or placebo injection was the time point for sampling. This entry comes from a study of Ad26.COV2.S vaccination and SARS-CoV-2 variants. Study context: Each vaccinee took Ad26.COV2.S intramuscularly, once or twice 56 days apart.

Germline V CDR1 and CDR2: MRHNA, SNTAGT. There are 14 residues in the CDR3. V was pared by 5 bases and J by 0 bases, with 9 bases between. Using immunoSEQ multiplex PCR, the repertoire was profiled, and TCRdb retains in-frame clones only, with some absent. The sample holds around 320,000 clones, 85% seen once. The chain is built from TRBV6-4 and TRBJ2-3; D gene uncertain. This sequence was found in a person aged 18-65 years who received the Ad26.COV2.S COVID-19 vaccine or a placebo. Sample: peripheral blood, taken in a trial of Ad26.COV2.S vaccine versus placebo. The CDR3 coding sequence is TGTGCCAGCAGTCAGGACGTTAGCACAGATACGCAGTATTTT. Translating it yields CASSQDVSTDTQYF.